The present T cell receptor beta chain was sequenced within a study of cytomegalovirus exposure and HLA in healthy donors. The primer mix had 60 Vbeta and 13 Jbeta primers. This table comes from immunoSEQ multiplex PCR, and its TCRdb copy is limited to in-frame clones, with some not included. This sample has roughly 120,000 clones, with 73% found just once. The CDR3 covers 16 residues. Germline CDR1 and CDR2: GTSNPN and SVGIG (reference sequence). Trimming pared 4 bases from V and 3 bases from J, leaving 19 bases between. The sequenced sample was PBMCs. The gene calls are TRBV30 and TRBJ1-5; D might be TRBD1 (6 bases). The sequence was obtained from a man between 60 and 75 years old in good health and CMV-seropositive. The CDR3: CAWKKQGQLINQPQHF. CDR3 bases: TGTGCCTGGAAAAAACAGGGACAATTGATCAATCAGCCCCAGCATTTT.